The T cell receptor beta chain under discussion was sequenced for a study of long-term antiretroviral therapy in people with HIV. Points from the study as a whole: At every time point, clones expanded before ART dominated the repertoire. Data on ART adherence, viral resistance or therapy changes were unavailable.

Researchers ran immunoSEQ v3.0 at survey level. The assay was immunoSEQ multiplex PCR, and TCRdb's table has in-frame clones only and misses some. This sample has around 23,000 clones, with around 81% found just once. On this clone: Its cognate antigen is unknown.

CDR3 length: 11 amino acids. Trimming left V 5 bases short and J 5 bases short, with 7 bases between. Germline V gene lookup returns CDR1 SQVTM and CDR2 ANQGSEA. PBMC samples from each donor numbered at least one pre-ART and at least two post-ART. The chain employs TRBV29-1 and TRBJ2-1; D ambiguous. This clonotype originated in a woman aged 18-30 years with HIV. The specimen comprised unsorted PBMCs, sampled at the start of antiretroviral therapy, before treatment. The CDR3 coding sequence is TGCAGCGTTAGACTCAACAATGAGCAGTTCTTC. It encodes CSVRLNNEQFF.